This entry concerns a single T cell receptor beta chain. Antigen unknown. The sample belongs to a study of T cells in localized non-small cell lung cancer. V was cut by 5 bases and J by 0 bases, with 5 bases left in between. Germline CDR1 is MNHNS and CDR2 is SASEGT. The CDR3 is 14 residues long. TCRdb keeps only in-frame clones here, not all; method: immunoSEQ multiplex PCR. Found here are 17,000 or so clones, 75% to 90% of them singletons; the top ten hold approximately 4%. Whole-study results and caveats: A single tumor region was sequenced, leaving heterogeneity possible. Appearing in adjacent lung were a median 57 of the top 100 tumor clones.

V usage is TRBV6-1 and J usage is TRBJ2-6, with no clear D. The receptor comes from a male donor at least 60 years old with stage II squamous cell lung carcinoma. The sequenced sample was peripheral blood, obtained before any cancer treatment. CDR3 sequence: CASSQSSGANVLTF. The CDR3, as DNA: TGTGCCAGCAGTCAGAGCTCTGGGGCCAACGTCCTGACTTTC.